The 8 T cell receptor beta chains reported below all come from one sample, sequenced in a study of blood T cell repertoires in COVID-19. TCRdb keeps only in-frame clones here, not all; method: immunoSEQ multiplex PCR. The table records some 70,000 clones, around 87% of them present only once. Sequencing was done on a sample of peripheral blood. All receptors come from a man aged 45-65 years with acute or convalescent COVID-19.

The chain combines TRBV2 with TRBJ2-4, with TRBD2 matching over 11 bases. Germline-derived CDR1 and CDR2 are SNHLY and FYNNEI. The length of the CDR3 is 19 residues. Trimming cost V 4 bases and J 3 bases; bases outside gene matches: 14. The CDR3 spells CASSVASGRPRLIKNIQYF. In DNA form, the CDR3 reads TGTGCCAGCAGTGTGGCTAGCGGGAGGCCCCGACTAATCAAAAACATTCAGTACTTC.

The V gene is TRBV29-1, the J gene TRBJ2-7; the match to TRBD2 covers 8 bases. Germline V gene lookup returns CDR1 SQVTM and CDR2 ANQGSEA. V gave up 5 bases and J gave up 4 bases; unmatched junction bases: 7. The CDR3 totals 13 residues. The CDR3 here is CSVTKTSEYEQYF. The CDR3 coding sequence is TGCAGCGTTACGAAGACTAGCGAATACGAGCAGTACTTC.

This clone was detected a few times. The gene calls are TRBV27 and TRBJ1-1; 9 nucleotides align to TRBD1. The germline V gene has CDR1 MNHEY and CDR2 SMNVEV (reference sequence). The ends lost 6 bases at V and 1 base at J; junction bases unmatched: 9. This CDR3 has 16 residues. The CDR3 sequence: CASSPGQGTGNTEAFF. For the CDR3, the DNA is TGTGCCAGCAGCCCGGGACAGGGCACGGGGAACACTGAAGCTTTCTTT.

The CDR3 DNA reads as TGTGCCAGCAGTCAACAGGGAAACACCATATATTTT. It is translated as CASSQQGNTIYF. V is TRBV7-9 and J is TRBJ1-3; D is unresolved. Trimming removed 6 bases at V and 4 bases at J, with 7 bases between. CDR1 and CDR2 from the germline V gene are SEHNR and FQNEAQ (reference sequence). The CDR3 has 12 residues.

The chain uses TRBV3-1 (or the pseudogene TRBV3-2) and TRBJ2-3; 11 nucleotides match TRBD2. From germline, CDR1 is LGHDT and CDR2 YNNKEL (reference sequence). The CDR3 has 20 residues. V trimming: 2 bases; J trimming: 1 base; junction bases outside the gene matches: 14. This CDR3 reads CASSQPRPGLAVFGTDTQYF. CDR3 in DNA: TGTGCCAGCAGCCAACCTAGACCGGGACTAGCGGTATTCGGCACAGATACGCAGTATTTT.

The chain couples TRBV19 to TRBJ2-3; 14 bases map to TRBD2. Germline V gene data show CDR1 as LNHDA and CDR2 as SQIVND (reference sequence). Trimming at V came to 4 bases and at J to 4 bases, leaving 7 bases not matched to a gene. The CDR3 length is 17 residues. CDR3 sequence (DNA): TGTGCCAGTAGTACTTTTCGACTAGCGGGAGGGTCAGATACGCAGTATTTT. This gives the protein CASSTFRLAGGSDTQYF.

This clone was seen more than once but under ten times. The chain has TRBV7-6 and TRBJ2-5; 12 bases line up with TRBD2. The CDR3 runs 17 residues. V was pared by 3 bases and J by 5 bases, with 10 bases of the junction left unmatched. Germline-derived CDR1 and CDR2 are SGHVS and FNYEAQ. The CDR3 loop reads CASSFGLAGIDGETQYF. DNA for the CDR3: TGTGCCAGCAGCTTTGGACTAGCGGGAATAGACGGGGAGACCCAGTACTTC.

V and J are TRBV6-5 and TRBJ1-6, with D hard to call. Between the trimmed V and J ends, which lost 2 bases and 9 bases, there was a span of 11 bases. From germline, CDR1 is MNHEY and CDR2 SVGAGI. The CDR3 contains 14 residues. The CDR3 bases are TGTGCCAGCAGTTACGGAGGGTTTGGTTCACCCCTCCACTTT. This codes for CASSYGGFGSPLHF.